The 25 T cell receptor beta chains below all came from one sample that was sequenced in a study of blood T cell repertoires in COVID-19. Only in-frame clones appear in the TCRdb table, and some are missing; sequencing was by immunoSEQ multiplex PCR. The sample records a few hundred thousand clones, around 86% being singletons. Source material: peripheral blood. These receptors originate from a man in his forties who had recovered from COVID-19.

This chain connects TRBV12-5 to TRBJ1-2, with D possibly being TRBD1 (5 bases). The CDR3 totals 14 residues. With 7 bases removed from V and 9 bases from J, the gap between germline ends came to 21 bases. Per germline, CDR1 LGHNT and CDR2 FRNRAP. The CDR3 spells CASAPPARVLSYTF. The DNA of the CDR3 is TGTGCTAGTGCCCCCCCGGCCAGGGTGCTAAGCTACACCTTC.

The chain combines TRBV27 with TRBJ2-7, with D possibly being TRBD2 (6 bases). Germline V gene sequence: CDR1 MNHEY, CDR2 SMNVEV (reference sequence). Deletions cut 6 bases from V and 2 bases from J, with 23 bases between. The CDR3 extends over 17 amino acids. The CDR3 nucleotides are TGTGCCAGCAGCCCCCCAAAGGGACTGACCTCTCCCTACGAGCAGTACTTC. This encodes CASSPPKGLTSPYEQYF.

This sequence joins TRBV12-3 or TRBV12-4 and TRBJ1-1, with a possible D match to TRBD1 (5 bases). Trimming cost V 3 bases and J 6 bases, with 11 bases left between them. The CDR3 is 13 amino acids. The CDR3 region is CASSFRQFSEAFF. In nucleotides, the CDR3 is TGTGCCAGCAGTTTCAGACAGTTTTCTGAAGCTTTCTTT.

The V and J genes are TRBV7-9 and TRBJ2-2; no definite D call. V lost 4 bases and J 6 bases, leaving 6 bases between the germline ends. Germline lookup yields CDR1 SEHNR and CDR2 FQNEAQ (reference sequence). This CDR3 contains 12 residues. The CDR3 protein is CASSSPAGELFF. The CDR3 DNA reads as TGTGCCAGCAGCTCCCCCGCCGGGGAGCTGTTTTTT. The complete variable domain, with remaining parts taken from reference TRBV7-9 and TRBJ2-2, reads DTGVSQNPRHKITKRGQNVTFRCDPISEHNRLYWYRQTLGQGPEFLTYFQNEAQLEKSRLLSDRFSAERPKGSFSTLEIQRTEQGDSAMYLCASSSPAGELFFGEGSRLTVL.

The chain is built from TRBV10-3 and TRBJ2-7; the match to TRBD2 covers 12 bases. Germline-derived CDR1 and CDR2 are ENHRY and SYGVKD. The CDR3 has 17 residues. J was trimmed by 3 bases and V by 11 bases; bases with no gene match: 17. CDR3 in DNA: TGTGCCCTAGGACTAGCGGGGCCTTTAACCCCAGGCTACGAGCAGTACTTC. Encoded protein: CALGLAGPLTPGYEQYF.

This chain connects TRBV19 to TRBJ2-7, with 10 bases lining up with TRBD1. This CDR3 has 15 residues. V was pared by 4 bases and J by 5 bases, with 8 bases of the junction left unmatched. Germline V CDR1 and CDR2: LNHDA, SQIVND (reference sequence). This CDR3 reads CASSTSGTGVDEQYF. In DNA, the CDR3 is TGTGCCAGTAGTACCTCGGGGACAGGGGTCGACGAGCAGTACTTC. Full variable domain (missing parts from reference TRBV19 and TRBJ2-7): DGGITQSPKYLFRKEGQNVTLSCEQNLNHDAMYWYRQDPGQGLRLIYYSQIVNDFQKGDIAEGYSVSREKKESFPLTVTSAQKNPTAFYLCASSTSGTGVDEQYFGPGTRLTVT.

The chain links TRBV27 to TRBJ1-6; the D gene is possibly TRBD1 (6 bases). V dropped 6 bases and J dropped 4 bases, with 13 bases sitting between them. This CDR3 contains 15 residues. Germline V lookup: CDR1 MNHEY, CDR2 SMNVEV (reference sequence). The CDR3 DNA reads TGTGCCAGCAGCATACAGACAGGATATAATTCACCCCTCCACTTT. The encoded protein is CASSIQTGYNSPLHF.

The rearrangement joins TRBV9 to TRBJ2-7, with D tentatively TRBD2 (6 bases). The CDR3 spans 15 residues. The V gene's germline CDR1 is SGDLS and CDR2 YYNGEE. V dropped 0 bases and J dropped 5 bases, with 15 bases sitting between them. CDR3 nucleotides: TGTGCCAGCAGCGTAGTAGGAGGGGATAGAGACGAGCAGTACTTC. Encoded protein: CASSVVGGDRDEQYF.

The rearrangement links TRBV18 to TRBJ1-1, with D possibly matching TRBD1 (5 bases). V was pared by 0 bases and J by 1 base, with 21 bases between. Germline-derived CDR1 and CDR2 are KGHSH and LQKENI. CDR3 length: 19 residues. CDR3 sequence: CASSPPGGLRASKNTEAFF. The DNA for the CDR3 is TGTGCCAGCTCACCACCGGGGGGGTTGAGGGCATCTAAGAACACTGAAGCTTTCTTT.

The V gene is TRBV24-1, the J gene TRBJ2-2; the match to TRBD1 covers 10 bases. The ends lost 4 bases at V and 3 bases at J; junction bases unmatched: 4. Germline V gene sequence: CDR1 KGHDR, CDR2 SFDVKD. This CDR3 comprises 16 residues. CDR3 coding DNA: TGTGCCACCAGTGAAGGACAGGGGGTGTACACCGGGGAGCTGTTTTTT. It yields the protein CATSEGQGVYTGELFF.

V gene TRBV13 combines with J gene TRBJ2-1; TRBD2 aligns across 9 bases. This CDR3 is 15 amino acids long. The V and J ends lost 2 bases and 6 bases, in that order; junction bases with no gene match: 5. Looked up from germline, CDR1 is PRHDT and CDR2 is FYEKMQ (reference sequence). CDR3 region: CASSLRGGARNEQFF. The CDR3 DNA is TGTGCCAGCAGCTTACGCGGGGGGGCCCGCAATGAGCAGTTCTTC.

This sequence joins TRBV29-1 and TRBJ2-7, with a tentative D call TRBD1 (6 bases). This CDR3 has 15 amino acids. V dropped 7 bases and J dropped 2 bases, with 21 bases sitting between them. The V gene's germline CDR1 is SQVTM and CDR2 ANQGSEA. The CDR3 bases are TGCAGCGCTCCGACAGGAGCTCAGATGGCCTACGAGCAGTACTTC. It is translated as CSAPTGAQMAYEQYF.

J is TRBJ2-5 and V is TRBV29-1; TRBD2 matches 9 bases. The CDR3 covers 13 residues. The trim removed 6 bases at V and 5 bases at J, leaving 7 bases unmatched. CDR1 and CDR2 (germline): SQVTM, ANQGSEA. The CDR3 nucleotides are TGCAGCGTGGTTAGCGGGAGTGGGGAGACCCAGTACTTC. Amino acids: CSVVSGSGETQYF.

V is TRBV7-9 and J is TRBJ2-1; 9 bases match TRBD1. The CDR3 runs 15 residues. Losses at the gene ends were 2 bases for V and 8 bases for J; bases not matched to a gene: 7. From germline, CDR1 is SEHNR and CDR2 FQNEAQ (reference sequence). The CDR3 loop is CASSLRGTGLYEQFF. CDR3 coding DNA: TGTGCCAGCAGCTTACGGGGGACAGGGTTGTATGAGCAGTTCTTC.

The chain employs TRBV2 and TRBJ1-1; 9 nucleotides line up with TRBD1. The CDR3 covers 15 residues. The J segment lost 0 bases and the V segment lost 10 bases, leaving 9 bases of the junction unmatched. Germline V lookup: CDR1 SNHLY, CDR2 FYNNEI. CDR3 DNA sequence: TGTGCCACCTCCCGGGACAGGGTCTTGAACACTGAAGCTTTCTTT. It codes for CATSRDRVLNTEAFF.

CDR3 region: CASSVLQGADTQYF. Written as DNA, the CDR3 is TGTGCCAGCAGCGTACTACAGGGTGCGGATACGCAGTATTTT. This sequence joins TRBV9 and TRBJ2-3, with D perhaps TRBD1 (6 bases). Germline CDR1 is SGDLS and CDR2 is YYNGEE. This CDR3 spans 14 amino acids. Trimming left V 1 base short and J 6 bases short, with 12 bases between. Looking up the rest from reference TRBV9 and TRBJ2-3 gives the full variable domain: DSGVTQTPKHLITATGQRVTLRCSPRSGDLSVYWYQQSLDQGLQFLIQYYNGEERAKGNILERFSAQQFPDLHSELNLSSLELGDSALYFCASSVLQGADTQYFGPGTRLTVL.

The chain couples TRBV13 to TRBJ1-1; TRBD1 aligns across 12 bases. With V trimmed by 3 bases and J by 4 bases, 6 bases remained unmatched. The CDR3 runs 16 residues. From germline, CDR1 is PRHDT and CDR2 FYEKMQ (reference sequence). The CDR3 sequence: CASSFGTGGVSTEAFF. In DNA, the CDR3 is TGTGCCAGCAGCTTTGGGACAGGGGGCGTGAGCACTGAAGCTTTCTTT. Together with reference TRBV13 and TRBJ1-1, the CDR3 gives the full variable domain: AAGVIQSPRHLIKEKRETATLKCYPIPRHDTVYWYQQGPGQDPQFLISFYEKMQSDKGSIPDRFSAQQFSDYHSELNMSSLELGDSALYFCASSFGTGGVSTEAFFGQGTRLTVV.

This clone was found once. The V gene is TRBV9, the J gene TRBJ2-7; weak D call: TRBD2 (5 bases). The CDR3 runs to 14 residues. Per the germline V gene, CDR1 is SGDLS and CDR2 is YYNGEE. Trimming removed 2 bases from V and 6 bases from J, with 15 bases in between. The CDR3 loop reads CASSVDSHRSEQYF. The CDR3 nucleotides are TGTGCCAGCAGCGTGGACTCCCATCGGAGCGAGCAGTACTTC.

The chain is built from TRBV19 and TRBJ2-3; TRBD1 matches 10 bases. V shed 10 bases, J shed 1 base, and the junction held 11 bases outside the gene matches. Germline CDR1 is LNHDA and CDR2 is SQIVND (reference sequence). The CDR3 sequence is 16 residues long. The CDR3 reads CATSSGQGIRTDTQYF. Written as DNA, the CDR3 is TGTGCCACCTCTTCGGGACAGGGGATTCGCACAGATACGCAGTATTTT.

This clone was found once. The rearrangement joins TRBV9 to TRBJ1-2; TRBD1 aligns across 11 bases. There are 15 residues in the CDR3. Germline CDR1 and CDR2: SGDLS and YYNGEE. V was clipped by 4 bases and J by 4 bases; unmatched bases: 6. This chain's CDR3 is CASSLGTGGAYGYTF. The CDR3, as DNA: TGTGCCAGCAGCCTAGGGACAGGGGGAGCCTATGGCTACACCTTC.

V usage is TRBV2 and J usage is TRBJ2-3, with TRBD1 identical over 11 bases. The CDR3 runs to 15 residues. Germline-derived CDR1 and CDR2 are SNHLY and FYNNEI. V was clipped by 9 bases and J by 2 bases; unmatched bases: 7. The CDR3 DNA sequence: TGTGCCAGAGGACAGGGGGCGTGGGTCACAGATACGCAGTATTTT. This sequence encodes CARGQGAWVTDTQYF.

The gene calls are TRBV11-3 and TRBJ2-3; D may be TRBD2 (7 bases). V was pared by 5 bases and J by 2 bases, with 14 bases between. Germline assignment: CDR1 SGHNT and CDR2 YENEEA. CDR3 length: 15 residues. In DNA form, the CDR3 reads TGTGCCAGCAGCGAGGGGGAGGGGCTCACAGATACGCAGTATTTT. Protein product: CASSEGEGLTDTQYF.

The chain employs TRBV21-1 and TRBJ2-7; TRBD1, the table's D call, lacks a check against the DNA. TRBV21-1 is a pseudogene locus. The CDR3 is 13 residues long. The CDR3 sequence is CASSTDTSYEQYF. In DNA, the CDR3 is TGTGCCAGCAGCACGGACACTTCCTACGAGCAGTACTTC.

The chain's CDR3 is CASSPLSSTDTQYF. For the CDR3, the DNA is TGTGCCAGCTCACCCCTTTCTAGCACAGATACGCAGTATTTT. The V and J genes are TRBV18 and TRBJ2-3; no clear D gene. The V gene lost 3 bases and the J gene lost 0 bases, with 7 bases spanning the gap. The length of the CDR3 is 14 residues. Germline lookup yields CDR1 KGHSH and CDR2 LQKENI.

The chain joins TRBV9 to TRBJ1-2; 9 nucleotides align to TRBD1. V dropped 4 bases and J dropped 4; count of bases not matched to a gene: 8. The CDR3 has 15 residues. CDR1 is SGDLS, CDR2 YYNGEE, per germline. The CDR3 region is CASSSSKTGGYGYTF. The CDR3 bases are TGTGCCAGCAGCTCGTCTAAGACAGGGGGCTATGGCTACACCTTC.